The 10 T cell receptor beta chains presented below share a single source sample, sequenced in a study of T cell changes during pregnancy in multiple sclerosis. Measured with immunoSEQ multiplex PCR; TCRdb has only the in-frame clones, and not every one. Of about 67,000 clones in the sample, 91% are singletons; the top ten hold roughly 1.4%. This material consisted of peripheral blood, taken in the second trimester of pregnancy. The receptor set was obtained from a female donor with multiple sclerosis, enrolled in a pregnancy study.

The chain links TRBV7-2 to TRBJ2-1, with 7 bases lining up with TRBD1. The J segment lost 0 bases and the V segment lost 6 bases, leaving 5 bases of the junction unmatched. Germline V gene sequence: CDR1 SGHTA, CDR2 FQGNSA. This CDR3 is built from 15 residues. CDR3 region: CASSFRDSSYNEQFF. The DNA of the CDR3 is TGTGCCAGCAGTTTCAGGGACAGCTCCTACAATGAGCAGTTCTTC. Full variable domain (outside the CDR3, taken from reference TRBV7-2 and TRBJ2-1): GAGVSQSPSNKVTEKGKDVELRCDPISGHTALYWYRQSLGQGLEFLIYFQGNSAPDKSGLPSDRFSAERTGGSVSTLTIQRTQQEDSAVYLCASSFRDSSYNEQFFGPGTRLTVL.

CDR3: CASSSGGLTMYF. The CDR3 nucleotides read TGTGCCAGCAGCTCAGGGGGCCTGACAATGTATTTT. The J gene is TRBJ2-3, the V gene TRBV11-3, with TRBD1 matching over 8 bases. Germline CDR1 SGHNT, CDR2 YENEEA. The CDR3 has 12 residues. Trimming removed 4 bases from V and 14 bases from J; junction bases left unmatched: 8.

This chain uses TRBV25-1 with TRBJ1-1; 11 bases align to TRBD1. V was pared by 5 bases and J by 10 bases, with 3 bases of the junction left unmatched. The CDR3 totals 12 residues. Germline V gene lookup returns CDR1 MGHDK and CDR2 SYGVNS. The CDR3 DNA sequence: TGTGCCAGCAGTAGGACAGGGGGCAGAGCTTTCTTT. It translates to CASSRTGGRAFF.

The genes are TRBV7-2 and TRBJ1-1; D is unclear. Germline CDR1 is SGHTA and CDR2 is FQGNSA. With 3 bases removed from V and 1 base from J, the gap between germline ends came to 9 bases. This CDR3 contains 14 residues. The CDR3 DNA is TGTGCCAGCAGCTTTAGATACCCGAACACTGAAGCTTTCTTT. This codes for CASSFRYPNTEAFF.

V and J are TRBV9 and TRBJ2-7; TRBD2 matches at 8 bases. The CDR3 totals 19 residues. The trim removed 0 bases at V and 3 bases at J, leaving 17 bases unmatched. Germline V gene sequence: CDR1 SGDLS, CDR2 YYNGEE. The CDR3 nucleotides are TGTGCCAGCAGCGTAGACGCCATTAGCGGGAATACCTTTAGCTACGAGCAGTACTTC. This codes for CASSVDAISGNTFSYEQYF.

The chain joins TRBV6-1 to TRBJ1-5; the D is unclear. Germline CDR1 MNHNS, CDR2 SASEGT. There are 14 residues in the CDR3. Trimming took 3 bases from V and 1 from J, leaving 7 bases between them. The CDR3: CASSDQRSNQPQHF. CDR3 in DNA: TGTGCCAGCAGTGACCAGCGAAGCAATCAGCCCCAGCATTTT.

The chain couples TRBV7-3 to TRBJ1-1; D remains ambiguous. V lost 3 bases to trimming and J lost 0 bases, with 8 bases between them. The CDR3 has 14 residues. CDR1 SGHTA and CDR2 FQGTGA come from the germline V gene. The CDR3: CASSFYSLNTEAFF. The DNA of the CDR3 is TGTGCCAGCAGCTTTTATAGTTTGAACACTGAAGCTTTCTTT.

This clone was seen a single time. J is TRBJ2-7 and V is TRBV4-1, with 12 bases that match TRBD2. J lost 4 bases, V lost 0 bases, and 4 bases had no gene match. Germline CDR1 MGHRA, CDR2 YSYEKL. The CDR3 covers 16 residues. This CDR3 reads CASSQEVTSGGYEQYF. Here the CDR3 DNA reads TGCGCCAGCAGCCAAGAAGTTACTAGCGGGGGGTACGAGCAGTACTTC.

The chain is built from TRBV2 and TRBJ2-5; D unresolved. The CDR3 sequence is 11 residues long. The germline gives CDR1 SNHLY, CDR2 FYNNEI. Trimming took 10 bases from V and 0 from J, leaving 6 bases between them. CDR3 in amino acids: CATAYQETQYF. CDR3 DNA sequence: TGTGCCACTGCGTACCAAGAGACCCAGTACTTC.

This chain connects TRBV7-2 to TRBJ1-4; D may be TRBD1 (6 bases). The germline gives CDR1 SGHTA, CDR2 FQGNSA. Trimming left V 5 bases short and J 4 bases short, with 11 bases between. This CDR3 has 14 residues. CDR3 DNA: TGTGCCAGCAGCCAAAGGGGGTTTAATGAAAAACTGTTTTTT. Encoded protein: CASSQRGFNEKLFF.